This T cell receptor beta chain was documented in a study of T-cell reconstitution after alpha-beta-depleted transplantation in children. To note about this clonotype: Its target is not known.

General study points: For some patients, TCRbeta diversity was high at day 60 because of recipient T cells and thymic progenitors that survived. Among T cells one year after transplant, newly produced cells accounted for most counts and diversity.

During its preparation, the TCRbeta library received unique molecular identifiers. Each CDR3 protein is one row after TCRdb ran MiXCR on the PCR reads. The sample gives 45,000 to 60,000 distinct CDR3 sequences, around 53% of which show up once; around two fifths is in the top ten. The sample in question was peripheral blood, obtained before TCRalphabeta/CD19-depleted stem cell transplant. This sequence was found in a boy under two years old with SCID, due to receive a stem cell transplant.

CDR3 in amino acids: CASSQDGTGTADEQYF. The CDR3, as DNA: TGCGCCAGCAGCCAAGATGGGACGGGGACCGCGGACGAGCAGTACTTC. This chain connects TRBV4-1 to TRBJ2-7; D is possibly TRBD1 or TRBD2 (5 bases each). This CDR3 region has 16 residues. Germline CDR1 and CDR2: MGHRA and YSYEKL. Trimming took 0 bases from V and 5 from J, leaving 17 bases between them.